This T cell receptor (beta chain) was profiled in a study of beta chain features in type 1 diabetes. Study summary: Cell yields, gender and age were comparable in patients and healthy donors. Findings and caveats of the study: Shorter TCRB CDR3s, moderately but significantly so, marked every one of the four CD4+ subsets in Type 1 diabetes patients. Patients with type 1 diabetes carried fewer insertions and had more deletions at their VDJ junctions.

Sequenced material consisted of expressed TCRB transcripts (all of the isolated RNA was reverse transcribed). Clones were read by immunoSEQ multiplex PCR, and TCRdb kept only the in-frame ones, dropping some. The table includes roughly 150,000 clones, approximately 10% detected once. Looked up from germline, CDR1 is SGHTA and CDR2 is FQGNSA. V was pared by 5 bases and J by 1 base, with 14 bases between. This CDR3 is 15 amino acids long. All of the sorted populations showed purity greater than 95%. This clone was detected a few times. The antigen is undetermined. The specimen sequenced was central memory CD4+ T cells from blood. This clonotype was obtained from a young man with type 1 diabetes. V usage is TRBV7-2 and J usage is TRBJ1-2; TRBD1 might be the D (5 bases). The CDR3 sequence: CASSLDSTVNYGYTF. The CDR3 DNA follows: TGTGCCAGCAGCCTCGACAGCACAGTTAACTATGGCTACACCTTC.